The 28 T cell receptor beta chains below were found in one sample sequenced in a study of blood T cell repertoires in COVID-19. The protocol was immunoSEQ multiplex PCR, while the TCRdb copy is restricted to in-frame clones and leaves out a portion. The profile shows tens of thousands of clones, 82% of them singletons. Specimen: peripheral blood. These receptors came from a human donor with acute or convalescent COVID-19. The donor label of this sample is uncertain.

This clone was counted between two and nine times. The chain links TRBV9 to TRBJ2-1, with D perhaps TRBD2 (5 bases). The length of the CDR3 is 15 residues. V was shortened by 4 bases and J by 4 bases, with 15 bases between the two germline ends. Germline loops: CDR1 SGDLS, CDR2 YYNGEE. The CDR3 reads CASSPQTIAYNEQFF. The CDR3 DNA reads TGTGCCAGCAGCCCCCAGACTATAGCGTACAATGAGCAGTTCTTC.

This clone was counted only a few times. The chain's CDR3 is CAISGTQIGDSPLHF. As DNA, the CDR3 is TGTGCCATCTCCGGGACTCAAATTGGGGATTCACCCCTCCACTTT. V gene TRBV2 combines with J gene TRBJ1-6; possible D gene TRBD1, 5 bases. Between the trimmed V and J ends, which lost 10 bases and 8 bases, there was a span of 21 bases. Germline lookup yields CDR1 SNHLY and CDR2 FYNNEI. The CDR3 totals 15 residues. Full variable domain (rest looked up from reference TRBV2 and TRBJ1-6): EPEVTQTPSHQVTQMGQEVILRCVPISNHLYFYWYRQILGQKVEFLVSFYNNEISEKSEIFDDQFSVERPDGSNFTLKIRSTKLEDSAMYFCAISGTQIGDSPLHFGNGTRLTVT.

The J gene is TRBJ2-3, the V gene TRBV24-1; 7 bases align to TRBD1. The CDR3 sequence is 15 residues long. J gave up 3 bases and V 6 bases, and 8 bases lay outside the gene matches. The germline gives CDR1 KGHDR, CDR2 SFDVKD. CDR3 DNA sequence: TGTGCCACCAGTCTCCCGGGACAGTGGACAGATACGCAGTATTTT. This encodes CATSLPGQWTDTQYF.

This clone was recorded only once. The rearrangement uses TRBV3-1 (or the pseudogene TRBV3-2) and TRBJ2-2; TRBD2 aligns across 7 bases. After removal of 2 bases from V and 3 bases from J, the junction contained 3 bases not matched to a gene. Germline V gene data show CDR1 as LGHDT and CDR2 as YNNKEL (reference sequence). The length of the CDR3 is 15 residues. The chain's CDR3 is CASSQSGIDTGELFF. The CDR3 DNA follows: TGTGCCAGCAGCCAAAGCGGGATCGACACCGGGGAGCTGTTTTTT.

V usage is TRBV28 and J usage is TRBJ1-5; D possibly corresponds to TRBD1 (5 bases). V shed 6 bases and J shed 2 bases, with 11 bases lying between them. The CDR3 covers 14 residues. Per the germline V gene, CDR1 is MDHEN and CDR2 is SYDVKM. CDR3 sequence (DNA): TGTGCCAGCAGGGGGCAGGAACGCAATCAGCCCCAGCATTTT. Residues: CASRGQERNQPQHF.

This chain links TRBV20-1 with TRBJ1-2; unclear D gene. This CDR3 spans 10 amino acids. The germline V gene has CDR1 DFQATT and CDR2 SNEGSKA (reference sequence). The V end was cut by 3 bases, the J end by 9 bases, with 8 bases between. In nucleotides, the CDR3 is TGCAGTGCTAGCGAGGGAAGCTACACCTTC. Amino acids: CSASEGSYTF.

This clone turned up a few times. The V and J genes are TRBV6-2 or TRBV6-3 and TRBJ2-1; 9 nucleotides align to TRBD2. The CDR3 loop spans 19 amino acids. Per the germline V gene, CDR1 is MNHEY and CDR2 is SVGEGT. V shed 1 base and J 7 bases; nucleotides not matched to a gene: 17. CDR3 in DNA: TGTGCCAGCAGTTACTACCTGGCTACCGGCGGGGGGGCTCGGAATGAGCAGTTCTTC. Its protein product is CASSYYLATGGGARNEQFF.

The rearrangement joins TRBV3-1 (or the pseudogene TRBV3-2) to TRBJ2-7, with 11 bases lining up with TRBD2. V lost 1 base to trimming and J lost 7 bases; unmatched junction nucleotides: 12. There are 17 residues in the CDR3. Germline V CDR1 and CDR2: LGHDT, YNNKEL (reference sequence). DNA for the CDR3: TGTGCCAGCAGCCAAGTGGGAAGTAGCGGGGGGGGAGGAGAGCAGTACTTC. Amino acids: CASSQVGSSGGGGEQYF.

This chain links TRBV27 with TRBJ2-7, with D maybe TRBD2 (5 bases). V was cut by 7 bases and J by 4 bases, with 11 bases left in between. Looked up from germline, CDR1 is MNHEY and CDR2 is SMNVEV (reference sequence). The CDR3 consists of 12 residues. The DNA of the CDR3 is TGTGCCAGCATGGGAGTTTCATACGAGCAGTACTTC. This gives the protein CASMGVSYEQYF.

CDR3 protein: CASSPLKDTQYF. Here the CDR3 DNA reads TGTGCCAGCTCACCATTAAAAGATACGCAGTATTTT. The chain has TRBV18 and TRBJ2-3; D ambiguous. Germline-derived CDR1 and CDR2 are KGHSH and LQKENI. CDR3 size: 12 residues. Trimming left V 2 bases short and J 5 bases short, with 5 bases between.

In DNA, the CDR3 is TGTGCCAGCAGTTTATCAGGTTGGGGGGTTGGCGGCTACACCTTC. It codes for CASSLSGWGVGGYTF. The genes are TRBV28 and TRBJ1-2; possible D gene TRBD1, 5 bases. The CDR3 length is 15 residues. With 1 base removed from V and 8 bases from J, the gap between germline ends came to 17 bases. Germline lookup yields CDR1 MDHEN and CDR2 SYDVKM.

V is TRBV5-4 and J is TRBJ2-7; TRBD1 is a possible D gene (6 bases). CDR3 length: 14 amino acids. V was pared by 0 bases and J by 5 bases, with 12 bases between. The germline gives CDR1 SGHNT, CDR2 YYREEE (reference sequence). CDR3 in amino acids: CASSLDQGSNEQYF. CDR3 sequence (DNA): TGTGCCAGCAGCTTGGACCAGGGGTCAAACGAGCAGTACTTC.

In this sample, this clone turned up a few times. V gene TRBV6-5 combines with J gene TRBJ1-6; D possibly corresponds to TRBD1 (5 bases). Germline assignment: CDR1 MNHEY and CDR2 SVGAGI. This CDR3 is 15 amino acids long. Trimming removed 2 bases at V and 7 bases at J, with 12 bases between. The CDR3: CASSYTRQRNSPLHF. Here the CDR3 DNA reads TGTGCCAGCAGTTACACCAGACAGCGAAATTCACCCCTCCACTTT.

CDR3 DNA: TGCGCCAGCAGCTTGGTGGCGGGGGGGGACCAAGAGACCCAGTACTTC. It is translated as CASSLVAGGDQETQYF. The chain joins TRBV5-1 to TRBJ2-5, with 9 bases identical to TRBD2. V was pared by 0 bases and J by 0 bases, with 3 bases of the junction left unmatched. CDR3 size: 16 residues. Germline CDR1 is SGHRS and CDR2 is YFSETQ.

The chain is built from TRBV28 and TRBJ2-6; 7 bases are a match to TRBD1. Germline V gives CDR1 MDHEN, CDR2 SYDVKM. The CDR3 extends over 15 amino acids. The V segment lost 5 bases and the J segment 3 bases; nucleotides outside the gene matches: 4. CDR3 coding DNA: TGTGCCAGCAGTCCAAGGGGGCTTGGGGCCAACGTCCTGACTTTC. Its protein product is CASSPRGLGANVLTF.

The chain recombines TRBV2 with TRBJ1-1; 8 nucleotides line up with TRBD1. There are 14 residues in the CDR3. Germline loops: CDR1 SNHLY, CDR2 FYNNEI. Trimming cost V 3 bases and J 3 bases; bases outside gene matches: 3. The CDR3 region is CASSEQGAYTEAFF. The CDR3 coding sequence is TGTGCCAGCAGTGAGCAGGGGGCGTACACTGAAGCTTTCTTT.

The CDR3 nucleotides read TGTGCCAGCCAAGGGGGCTGGAACACTGAAGCTTTCTTT. This codes for CASQGGWNTEAFF. The rearrangement uses TRBV6-5 and TRBJ1-1; 7 bases fit TRBD1. CDR1 and CDR2 (germline): MNHEY, SVGAGI. The CDR3 contains 13 residues. V lost 8 bases and J lost 1; bases outside the gene matches: 4.

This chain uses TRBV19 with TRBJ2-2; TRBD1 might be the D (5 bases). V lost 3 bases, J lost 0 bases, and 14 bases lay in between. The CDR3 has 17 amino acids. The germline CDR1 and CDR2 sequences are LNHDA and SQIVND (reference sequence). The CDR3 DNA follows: TGTGCCAGTAGTATTGGGGCAGGCCCTGCGAACACCGGGGAGCTGTTTTTT. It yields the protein CASSIGAGPANTGELFF.

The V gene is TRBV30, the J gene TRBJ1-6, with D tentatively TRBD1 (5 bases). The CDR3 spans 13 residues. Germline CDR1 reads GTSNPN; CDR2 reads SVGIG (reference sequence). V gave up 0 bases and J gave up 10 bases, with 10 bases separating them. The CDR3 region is CAWSVREHSPLHF. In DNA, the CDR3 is TGTGCCTGGAGTGTCAGGGAACACTCACCCCTCCACTTT.

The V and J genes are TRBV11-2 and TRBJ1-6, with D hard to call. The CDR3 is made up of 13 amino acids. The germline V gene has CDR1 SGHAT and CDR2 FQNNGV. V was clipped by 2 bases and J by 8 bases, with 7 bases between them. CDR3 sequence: CASSLSEDSPLHF. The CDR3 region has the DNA TGTGCCAGCAGCTTAAGTGAGGATTCACCCCTCCACTTT.

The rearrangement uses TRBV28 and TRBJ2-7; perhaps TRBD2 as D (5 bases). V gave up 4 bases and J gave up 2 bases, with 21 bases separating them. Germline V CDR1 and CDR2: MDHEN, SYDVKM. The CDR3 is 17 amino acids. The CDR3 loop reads CASSYNPGFFGPYEQYF. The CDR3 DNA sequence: TGTGCCAGCAGTTACAACCCGGGGTTTTTTGGCCCCTACGAGCAGTACTTC.

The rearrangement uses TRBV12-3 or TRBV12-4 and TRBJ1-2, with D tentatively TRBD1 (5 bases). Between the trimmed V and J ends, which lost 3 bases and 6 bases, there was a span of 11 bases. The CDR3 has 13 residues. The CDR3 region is CASSLLGGDGYTF. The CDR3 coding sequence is TGTGCCAGCAGTTTGTTGGGGGGGGATGGCTACACCTTC.

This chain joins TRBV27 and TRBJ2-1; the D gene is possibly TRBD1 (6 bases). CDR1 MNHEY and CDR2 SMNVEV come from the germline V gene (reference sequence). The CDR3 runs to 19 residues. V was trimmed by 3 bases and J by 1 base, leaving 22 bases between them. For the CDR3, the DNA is TGTGCCAGCAGTTTTTCGCTGGGGGCGCTCGGACCGTCCTACAATGAGCAGTTCTTC. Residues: CASSFSLGALGPSYNEQFF.

The CDR3 bases are TGTGCCAGCTCCTCGGGGGAGACCCAGTACTTC. It is translated as CASSSGETQYF. The chain links TRBV11-3 to TRBJ2-5, with TRBD2 as a possible D gene (5 bases). With 8 bases removed from V and 5 bases from J, the gap between germline ends came to 9 bases. This CDR3 has 11 residues. Germline V gives CDR1 SGHNT, CDR2 YENEEA.

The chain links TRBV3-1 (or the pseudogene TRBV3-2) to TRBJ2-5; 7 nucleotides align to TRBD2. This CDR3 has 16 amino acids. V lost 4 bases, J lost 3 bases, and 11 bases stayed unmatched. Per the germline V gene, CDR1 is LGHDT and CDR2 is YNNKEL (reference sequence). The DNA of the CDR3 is TGTGCCAGCAGCCCAGCCAATGGGGGGGAAGAAGAGACCCAGTACTTC. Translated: CASSPANGGEEETQYF.

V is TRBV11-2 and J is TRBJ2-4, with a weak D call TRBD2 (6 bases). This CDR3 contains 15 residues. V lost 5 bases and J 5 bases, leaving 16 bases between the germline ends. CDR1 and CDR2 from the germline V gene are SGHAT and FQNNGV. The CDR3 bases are TGTGCCAGCAGCCACCCGGGGAGGAGGGAAAACATTCAGTACTTC. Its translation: CASSHPGRRENIQYF.

The CDR3 protein is CASSRQGDTEAFF. The CDR3 DNA reads as TGTGCCAGCAGCCGACAGGGAGACACTGAAGCTTTCTTT. J is TRBJ1-1 and V is TRBV12-3 or TRBV12-4; 7 positions match TRBD1. V lost 6 bases to trimming and J lost 3 bases; unmatched junction nucleotides: 4. This CDR3 is 13 amino acids long.

The CDR3 bases are TGTGCCAGTAGCATGGACAGCAACTATGGCTACACCTTC. Translation gives CASSMDSNYGYTF. The V gene is TRBV19, the J gene TRBJ1-2; tentatively, D is TRBD1 (6 bases). The CDR3 totals 13 residues. The ends were cut back, 6 bases at V and 2 bases at J, with 10 bases in the middle. Germline V gene sequence: CDR1 LNHDA, CDR2 SQIVND (reference sequence).